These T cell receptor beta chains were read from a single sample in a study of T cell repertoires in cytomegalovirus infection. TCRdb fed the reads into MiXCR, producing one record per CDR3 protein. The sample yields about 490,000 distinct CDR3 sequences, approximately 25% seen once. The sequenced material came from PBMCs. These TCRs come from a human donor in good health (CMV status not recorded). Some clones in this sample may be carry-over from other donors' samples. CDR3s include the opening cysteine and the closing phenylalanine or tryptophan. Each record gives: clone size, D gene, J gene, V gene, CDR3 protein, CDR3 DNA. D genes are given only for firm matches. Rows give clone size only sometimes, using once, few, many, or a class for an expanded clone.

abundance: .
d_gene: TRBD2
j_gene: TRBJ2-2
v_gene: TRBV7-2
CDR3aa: CASSFWLAGATGELFF
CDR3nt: TGTGCCAGCAGCTTTTGGCTAGCGGGAGCCACCGGGGAGCTGTTTTTT

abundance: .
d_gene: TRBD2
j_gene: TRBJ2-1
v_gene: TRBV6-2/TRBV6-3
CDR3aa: CASNTGLAGVGEQFF
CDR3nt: TGTGCCAGCAATACGGGACTAGCGGGAGTGGGTGAGCAGTTCTTC

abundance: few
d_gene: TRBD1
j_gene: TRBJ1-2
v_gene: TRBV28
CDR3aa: CASRGQGTYGYTF
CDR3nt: TGTGCCAGCAGAGGACAGGGAACCTATGGCTACACCTTC

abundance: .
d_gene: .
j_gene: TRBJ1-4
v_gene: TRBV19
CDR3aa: CASIDRPGKLFF
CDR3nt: TGTGCCAGTATTGATCGTCCGGGAAAACTGTTTTTT

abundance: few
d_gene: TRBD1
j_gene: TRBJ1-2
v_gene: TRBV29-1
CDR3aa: CSARGQGRSGYTF
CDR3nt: TGCAGCGCTAGGGGACAGGGTAGAAGTGGCTACACCTTC

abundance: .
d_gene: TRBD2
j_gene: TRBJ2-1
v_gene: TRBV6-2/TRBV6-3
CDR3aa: CASIPSLAGYNEQFF
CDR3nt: TGTGCCAGCATCCCTAGTCTAGCGGGGTACAATGAGCAGTTCTTC

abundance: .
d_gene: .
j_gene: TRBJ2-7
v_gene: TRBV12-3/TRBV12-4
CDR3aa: CASTSGFGYEQYF
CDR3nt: TGTGCCAGCACCTCGGGTTTTGGCTACGAGCAGTACTTC

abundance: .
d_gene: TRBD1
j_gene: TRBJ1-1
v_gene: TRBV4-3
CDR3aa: CASSQMGTGVTEAFF
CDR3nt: TGCGCCAGCAGCCAAATGGGGACAGGGGTAACTGAAGCTTTCTTT

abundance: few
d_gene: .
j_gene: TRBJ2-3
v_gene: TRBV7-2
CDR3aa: CASSSTGVDTQYF
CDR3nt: TGTGCCAGCAGCTCTACAGGAGTCGATACGCAGTATTTT

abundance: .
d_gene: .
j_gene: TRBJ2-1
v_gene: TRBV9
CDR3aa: CASSVVSLAKNEQFF
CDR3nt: TGTGCCAGCAGCGTAGTCAGTCTAGCTAAAAATGAGCAGTTCTTC

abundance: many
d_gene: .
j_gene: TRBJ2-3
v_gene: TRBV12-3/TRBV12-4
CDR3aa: CASSPGQLTDTQYF
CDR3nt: TGTGCCAGCAGTCCGGGACAACTCACAGATACGCAGTATTTT